This TCR beta chain is from a study of T cell repertoires in cytomegalovirus infection. This CDR3 is built from 15 residues. The germline V gene encodes CDR1 ENHRY and CDR2 SYGVKD. Trimming removed 2 bases at V and 2 bases at J, with 11 bases between. This clonotype has just a few counts. The antigen is not known. Findings and limits, study-wide: Predominance within the ex vivo response was attributable to HLA-C-restricted CMV-specific TCR beta clonotypes. Using cumulative public TCR beta family frequency, the authors identified those who carried CMV together with the relevant HLA.

TCRdb itself ran the reads through MiXCR, one entry per CDR3 protein. Among 150,000 to 200,000 distinct CDR3 sequences, around 20% were seen once, and the ten largest hold around 3.2%. This sequence joins TRBV10-3 and TRBJ2-3, with D possibly TRBD1 on 5 matching bases. The receptor was isolated from a human donor in good health (CMV status not recorded). Some clones in this sample may be carry-over from other donors' samples. Sequencing was carried out using PBMCs. The CDR3 spells CAISELDSATDTQYF. For the CDR3, the DNA is TGTGCCATCAGTGAGCTTGACAGCGCCACAGATACGCAGTATTTT.